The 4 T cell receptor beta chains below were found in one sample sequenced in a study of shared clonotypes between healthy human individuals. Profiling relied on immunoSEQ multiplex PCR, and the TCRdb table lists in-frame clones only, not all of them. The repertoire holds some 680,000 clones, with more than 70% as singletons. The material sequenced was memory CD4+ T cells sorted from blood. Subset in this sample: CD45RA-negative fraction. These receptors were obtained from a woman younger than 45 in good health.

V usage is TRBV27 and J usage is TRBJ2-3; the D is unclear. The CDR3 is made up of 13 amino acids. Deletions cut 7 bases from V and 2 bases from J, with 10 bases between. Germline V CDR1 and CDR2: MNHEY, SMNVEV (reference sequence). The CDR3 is CASTSSTTDTQYF. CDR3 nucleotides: TGTGCCAGCACTTCTTCCACCACAGATACGCAGTATTTT.

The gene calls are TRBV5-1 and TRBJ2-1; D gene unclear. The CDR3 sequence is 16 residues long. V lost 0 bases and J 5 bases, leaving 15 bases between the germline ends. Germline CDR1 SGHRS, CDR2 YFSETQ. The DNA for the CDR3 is TGCGCCAGCAGCTTGGCCCCGACTCCCCTGCACAATGAGCAGTTCTTC. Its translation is CASSLAPTPLHNEQFF.

CDR3 DNA sequence: TGTGCCAGCAGCTTAGCGAGGCTCGCAAGTCAGCCCCAGCATTTT. Protein: CASSLARLASQPQHF. The V gene is TRBV7-8, the J gene TRBJ1-5; no clear D. Germline V gene sequence: CDR1 SGHVS, CDR2 FQNEAQ. The CDR3 is 15 residues long. V was cut by 0 bases and J by 6 bases, with 12 bases left in between.

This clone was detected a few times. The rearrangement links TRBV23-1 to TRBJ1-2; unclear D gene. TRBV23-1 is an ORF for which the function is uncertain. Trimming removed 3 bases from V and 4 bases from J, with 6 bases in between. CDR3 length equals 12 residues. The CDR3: CASSHVSYGYTF. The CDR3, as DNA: TGCGCCAGCAGTCATGTATCCTATGGCTACACCTTC.